These 28 T cell receptor beta chains originate from one sample sequenced in a study of early T cells in non-severe SARS-CoV-2 infection. TCRdb reprocessed the 5' RACE reads via MiXCR and lists one record per CDR3 protein. This table has 50,000 to 60,000 distinct CDR3 sequences, about 12% appearing once. The sequenced sample was whole blood. The source is an adult who was a healthcare worker with PCR-confirmed SARS-CoV-2 infection or an uninfected control (not recorded which).

This clonotype has ten or more counts. The V gene is TRBV3-1, the J gene TRBJ2-2, with D possibly TRBD1 on 5 matching bases. V was pared by 1 base and J by 2 bases, with 8 bases between. The CDR3 runs to 15 residues. Germline CDR1 reads LGHDT; CDR2 reads YNNKEL (reference sequence). The CDR3 coding sequence is TGTGCCAGCAGCCAAGTTAGGGGAAACACCGGGGAGCTGTTTTTT. It translates to CASSQVRGNTGELFF.

This clonotype occurred a few times. The CDR3 DNA reads as TGTGCCAGCAGCGGCGGGACTTCCTACGAGCAGTACTTC. Its translation: CASSGGTSYEQYF. The chain uses TRBV5-6 and TRBJ2-7; weak D call: TRBD2 (6 bases). This CDR3 has 13 amino acids. CDR1 and CDR2 (germline): SGHDT, YYEEEE. V was clipped by 4 bases and J by 1 base, with 9 bases between them.

This clonotype showed up just a few times. The CDR3 is CASSLGWGPTYEQYF. The DNA of the CDR3 is TGTGCCAGCAGCTTAGGTTGGGGGCCCACCTACGAGCAGTACTTC. The V and J genes are TRBV11-2 and TRBJ2-7; possible D gene TRBD1, 6 bases. The germline V and J ends were trimmed by 1 base and 2 bases, with 12 bases remaining between them. CDR1 is SGHAT, CDR2 FQNNGV, per germline. The length of the CDR3 is 15 residues.

This clonotype came up a few times. The rearrangement links TRBV28 to TRBJ2-5; maybe TRBD2 (5 bases). The germline V and J ends were trimmed by 2 bases and 5 bases, with 9 bases remaining between them. The CDR3 is 13 amino acids. CDR1 and CDR2 (germline): MDHEN, SYDVKM. The CDR3 here is CASSLEGKETQYF. CDR3 DNA: TGTGCCAGCAGTTTAGAGGGAAAGGAGACCCAGTACTTC.

The CDR3 reads CASSPWRGGIYNEQFF. The CDR3 region has the DNA TGTGCCAGCAGCCCGTGGCGGGGGGGCATATACAATGAGCAGTTCTTC. J is TRBJ2-1 and V is TRBV3-1; 9 bases fit TRBD2. Germline trimming cut 4 bases from V and 4 bases from J; bases unmatched to any gene: 8. The CDR3 covers 16 residues. The germline V gene has CDR1 LGHDT and CDR2 YNNKEL (reference sequence).

The chain combines TRBV5-5 with TRBJ1-1, with a tentative D call TRBD1 (5 bases). Germline CDR1 is SGHKS and CDR2 is YYEKEE (reference sequence). V was clipped by 4 bases and J by 0 bases, with 7 bases between them. This CDR3 has 13 residues. The CDR3 DNA sequence: TGTGCCAGCAGCGCAGGGCTGAACACTGAAGCTTTCTTT. It translates to CASSAGLNTEAFF.

Only a few counts were recorded for this clonotype. The chain couples TRBV7-2 to TRBJ1-1; D is undetermined. V lost 2 bases and J lost 1, with 11 bases in between. CDR1 is SGHTA and CDR2 is FQGNSA in the germline V gene. The CDR3 covers 15 residues. CDR3 coding DNA: TGTGCCAGCAGCTTAAACCCGTGGCGGAACACTGAAGCTTTCTTT. Its translation: CASSLNPWRNTEAFF.

This clonotype was picked up a small number of times. V is TRBV20-1 and J is TRBJ1-5; no clear D gene. This CDR3 region has 16 residues. Trimming removed 1 base at V and 4 bases at J, with 17 bases between. Germline V gene data show CDR1 as DFQATT and CDR2 as SNEGSKA (reference sequence). DNA for the CDR3: TGCAGTGCTAGAGGGTCCCCCGTATCTCCTAATCAGCCCCAGCATTTT. Encoded protein: CSARGSPVSPNQPQHF.

This clonotype was counted only a few times. CDR3 in amino acids: CASSLSRDRNTGELFF. The CDR3 DNA is TGTGCCAGCAGCTTAAGCCGGGACAGGAACACCGGGGAGCTGTTTTTT. The rearrangement uses TRBV7-6 and TRBJ2-2; 7 nucleotides line up with TRBD1. Losses at the gene ends were 2 bases for V and 1 base for J; bases not matched to a gene: 4. The CDR3 length is 16 residues. CDR1 is SGHVS, CDR2 FNYEAQ, per germline.

This clonotype was seen at least ten times. The V and J genes are TRBV20-1 and TRBJ2-1; 7 bases match TRBD1. The CDR3 totals 15 residues. The J segment lost 7 bases and the V segment lost 0 bases, leaving 9 bases of the junction unmatched. Germline CDR1 and CDR2: DFQATT and SNEGSKA (reference sequence). The CDR3 loop is CSARDFKGARNEQFF. DNA for the CDR3: TGCAGTGCTAGAGATTTTAAGGGGGCGAGGAATGAGCAGTTCTTC.

This clonotype was found many times. The rearrangement uses TRBV7-3 and TRBJ1-6; no reliable D call. The CDR3 loop spans 13 amino acids. The germline V and J ends were trimmed by 3 bases and 3 bases, with 3 bases remaining between them. In germline, CDR1 is SGHTA, CDR2 FQGTGA. Written as DNA, the CDR3 is TGTGCCAGCAGCTTGCTCTATAATTCACCCCTCCACTTT. Encoded protein: CASSLLYNSPLHF.

The sample holds a few counts of this clonotype. The V call is TRBV6-5, the J call TRBJ1-5; 8 bases fit TRBD1. V was pared by 8 bases and J by 0 bases, with 12 bases of the junction left unmatched. Germline values: CDR1 MNHEY, CDR2 SVGAGI. There are 17 residues in the CDR3. The CDR3 DNA reads TGTGCCAGCTCTTTGTCGGGACAGGCCCATAGCAATCAGCCCCAGCATTTT. This encodes CASSLSGQAHSNQPQHF.

This clonotype was found a few times. This rearrangement joins TRBV15 to TRBJ2-5, with 11 bases identical to TRBD2. The CDR3 has 16 amino acids. Germline assignment: CDR1 LNHNV and CDR2 YYDKDF (reference sequence). With 5 bases clipped from V and 4 bases from J, the junction kept 9 bases outside the gene matches. DNA for the CDR3: TGTGCCACCAGCGGCCAAACTAGCGGGGGAATAGAGACCCAGTACTTC. Encoded protein: CATSGQTSGGIETQYF. The whole variable domain, remainder taken from reference TRBV15 and TRBJ2-5, is DAMVIQNPRYQVTQFGKPVTLSCSQTLNHNVMYWYQQKSSQAPKLLFHYYDKDFNNEADTPDNFQSRRPNTSFCFLDIRSPGLGDTAMYLCATSGQTSGGIETQYFGPGTRLLVL.

The CDR3 DNA is TGTGCCAGCACCACCTTCGGAGAGCAGTTCTTC. It specifies CASTTFGEQFF. The gene calls are TRBV12-3 or TRBV12-4 and TRBJ2-1; D not resolved. The CDR3 has 11 amino acids. V lost 7 bases and J lost 10, with 11 bases in between.

This clonotype has just a few counts. The chain carries TRBV14 and TRBJ2-1; 7 nucleotides line up with TRBD2. After removal of 1 base from V and 0 bases from J, the junction contained 12 bases not matched to a gene. Germline CDR1 SGHDN, CDR2 FVKESK. This CDR3 has 19 amino acids. In DNA, the CDR3 is TGTGCCAGCAGCCAAGTATCCCCCTTTCTAGCGGACTCCTACAATGAGCAGTTCTTC. Protein sequence: CASSQVSPFLADSYNEQFF.

This clonotype appeared many times. The genes are TRBV2 and TRBJ2-7; D perhaps matches TRBD1 (5 bases). Germline V CDR1 and CDR2: SNHLY, FYNNEI. This CDR3 contains 13 residues. V was cut by 6 bases and J by 6 bases, with 15 bases left in between. The DNA for the CDR3 is TGTGCCAGCAGCACGGTGGGGCTTCTCGAGCAGTACTTC. Amino acids: CASSTVGLLEQYF.

This clonotype was observed a few times. V and J are TRBV19 and TRBJ1-1; D uncertain. CDR1 and CDR2 (germline): LNHDA, SQIVND (reference sequence). V lost 8 bases, J lost 1 base, and 14 bases lay in between. This CDR3 comprises 14 residues. For the CDR3, the DNA is TGTGCCAGTGCCATTTGGGGAGGGAACACTGAAGCTTTCTTT. Residues: CASAIWGGNTEAFF.

In this sample, this clonotype turned up many times. The chain couples TRBV4-1 to TRBJ2-3; no clear D gene. CDR1 is MGHRA and CDR2 is YSYEKL in the germline V gene. Trimming removed 0 bases at V and 3 bases at J, with 13 bases between. The CDR3 has 16 residues. The DNA of the CDR3 is TGCGCCAGCAGCCAAGAGGAAGGAAAGGGAACAGATACGCAGTATTTT. Translated: CASSQEEGKGTDTQYF.

V gene TRBV4-2 combines with J gene TRBJ1-2; weak D call: TRBD1 (6 bases). CDR1 is LGHNA and CDR2 is YNFKEQ in the germline V gene. Trimming cost V 3 bases and J 7 bases, with 18 bases left between them. The CDR3 extends over 15 amino acids. CDR3 nucleotide sequence: TGTGCCAGCAGCCAGGGCGACAGGCTCATCCGTGGCTACACCTTC. Protein: CASSQGDRLIRGYTF.

This clonotype turned up a few times. The V gene is TRBV29-1, the J gene TRBJ2-7; the match to TRBD1 covers 9 bases. Germline V lookup: CDR1 SQVTM, CDR2 ANQGSEA. The CDR3 has 12 residues. Trimming cost V 4 bases and J 7 bases; bases outside gene matches: 5. CDR3 in DNA: TGCAGCGTTGGACAGGGGGTAAGGGAGCAGTACTTC. Protein sequence: CSVGQGVREQYF.

The V call is TRBV6-4, the J call TRBJ1-1; TRBD1 matches at 7 bases. The CDR3 is 13 amino acids. The germline V gene has CDR1 MRHNA and CDR2 SNTAGT. With 4 bases clipped from V and 6 bases from J, the junction kept 5 bases outside the gene matches. The CDR3 spells CASSVNRGAEAFF. The CDR3 region has the DNA TGTGCCAGCAGTGTCAACAGGGGCGCTGAAGCTTTCTTT.

At least ten counts were recorded for this clonotype. CDR3 coding DNA: TGCGCCAGCAGCCGCGGACGAGAAAACTACGAGCAGTACTTC. Encoded protein: CASSRGRENYEQYF. This chain connects TRBV5-1 to TRBJ2-7; the D is unclear. The germline V and J ends were trimmed by 4 bases and 3 bases, with 14 bases remaining between them. Germline V gene lookup returns CDR1 SGHRS and CDR2 YFSETQ. The CDR3 extends over 14 amino acids.

This clonotype was seen a few times. J is TRBJ1-2 and V is TRBV7-2; TRBD1 is a possible D gene (6 bases). Germline V gene sequence: CDR1 SGHTA, CDR2 FQGNSA. The CDR3 covers 18 residues. Trimming cost V 5 bases and J 0 bases, with 22 bases left between them. The CDR3 is CASSRWTDPDLANYGYTF. Here the CDR3 DNA reads TGTGCCAGCAGCCGGTGGACAGACCCGGATTTAGCTAACTATGGCTACACCTTC.

In its sample, this clonotype was seen a few times. The chain links TRBV11-2 to TRBJ2-7; 9 nucleotides agree with TRBD2. The V gene's germline CDR1 is SGHAT and CDR2 FQNNGV. Losses at the gene ends were 0 bases for V and 3 bases for J; bases not matched to a gene: 3. CDR3 length: 15 residues. CDR3 protein: CASSLDQTSGYEQYF. CDR3 in DNA: TGTGCCAGCAGCTTAGATCAGACTAGCGGCTACGAGCAGTACTTC. Looking up the rest from reference TRBV11-2 and TRBJ2-7 gives the full variable domain: EAGVAQSPRYKIIEKRQSVAFWCNPISGHATLYWYQQILGQGPKLLIQFQNNGVVDDSQLPKDRFSAERLKGVDSTLKIQPAKLEDSAVYLCASSLDQTSGYEQYFGPGTRLTVT.

This clonotype was seen ten or more times. The genes are TRBV12-3 or TRBV12-4 and TRBJ2-2, with unresolved D. With 2 bases removed from V and 1 base from J, the gap between germline ends came to 5 bases. The CDR3 totals 14 residues. CDR3 DNA sequence: TGTGCCAGCAGTTTATTCGGGAACACCGGGGAGCTGTTTTTT. Its protein is CASSLFGNTGELFF.

Only a few counts were recorded for this clonotype. The chain uses TRBV7-6 and TRBJ2-1; TRBD1 matches at 7 bases. Germline CDR1 and CDR2: SGHVS and FNYEAQ. The CDR3 sequence is 15 residues long. After removal of 5 bases from V and 2 bases from J, the junction contained 6 bases not matched to a gene. The CDR3, as DNA: TGTGCCAGCAGCAGAGGACAGGCTGCCTACAATGAGCAGTTCTTC. Residues: CASSRGQAAYNEQFF.

The V gene is TRBV29-1, the J gene TRBJ1-2; D ambiguous. V dropped 5 bases and J dropped 8 bases, with 6 bases sitting between them. Germline CDR1 is SQVTM and CDR2 is ANQGSEA. This CDR3 is 9 amino acids long. CDR3 coding DNA: TGCAGCGTTTGGCCGGGCTACACCTTC. This encodes CSVWPGYTF.

This clonotype was counted many times. This chain uses TRBV12-3 or TRBV12-4 with TRBJ2-3; TRBD2 matches 9 bases. J was trimmed by 5 bases and V by 6 bases; bases with no gene match: 6. CDR3 size: 14 residues. CDR3 sequence: CASRLSGGRDTQYF. The DNA for the CDR3 is TGTGCCAGCAGGCTTAGCGGGGGTCGAGATACGCAGTATTTT.